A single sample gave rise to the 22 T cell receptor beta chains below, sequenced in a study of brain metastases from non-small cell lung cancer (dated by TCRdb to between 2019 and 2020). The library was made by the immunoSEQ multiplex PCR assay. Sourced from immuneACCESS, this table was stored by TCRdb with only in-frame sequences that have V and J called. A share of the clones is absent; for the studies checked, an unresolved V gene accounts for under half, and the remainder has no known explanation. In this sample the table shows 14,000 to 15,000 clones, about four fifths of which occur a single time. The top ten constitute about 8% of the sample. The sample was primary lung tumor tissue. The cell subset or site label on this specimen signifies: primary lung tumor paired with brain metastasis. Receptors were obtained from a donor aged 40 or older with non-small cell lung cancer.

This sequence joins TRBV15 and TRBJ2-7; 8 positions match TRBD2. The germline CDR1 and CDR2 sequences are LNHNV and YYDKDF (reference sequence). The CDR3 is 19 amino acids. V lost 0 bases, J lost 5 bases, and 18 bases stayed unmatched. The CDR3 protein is CATSRDARVAGLKGHEQYF. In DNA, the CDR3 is TGTGCCACCAGCAGAGATGCCCGGGTAGCGGGGTTAAAGGGCCACGAGCAGTACTTC. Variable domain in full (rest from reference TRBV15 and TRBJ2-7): DAMVIQNPRYQVTQFGKPVTLSCSQTLNHNVMYWYQQKSSQAPKLLFHYYDKDFNNEADTPDNFQSRRPNTSFCFLDIRSPGLGDTAMYLCATSRDARVAGLKGHEQYFGPGTRLTVT.

CDR3: CASSPRDVLGNEQFF. The CDR3 coding sequence is TGTGCCAGCAGTCCACGGGACGTCCTGGGGAATGAGCAGTTCTTC. This sequence joins TRBV27 and TRBJ2-1; D is possibly TRBD1 or TRBD2 (5 bases each). Looked up from germline, CDR1 is MNHEY and CDR2 is SMNVEV (reference sequence). This CDR3 is 15 amino acids long. The germline V and J ends were trimmed by 5 bases and 7 bases, with 18 bases remaining between them.

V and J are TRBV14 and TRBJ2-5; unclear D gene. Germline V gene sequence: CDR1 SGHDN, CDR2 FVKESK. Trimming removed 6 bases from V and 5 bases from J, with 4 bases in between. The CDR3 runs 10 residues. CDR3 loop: CASSAETQYF. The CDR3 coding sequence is TGTGCCAGCAGTGCTGAGACCCAGTACTTC.

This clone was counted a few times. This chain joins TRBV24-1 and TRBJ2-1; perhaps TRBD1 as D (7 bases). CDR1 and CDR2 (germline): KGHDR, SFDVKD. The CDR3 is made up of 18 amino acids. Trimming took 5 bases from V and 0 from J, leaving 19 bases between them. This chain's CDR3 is CATSGGALHRGSYNEQFF. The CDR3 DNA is TGTGCCACCAGTGGGGGGGCACTGCACAGGGGCTCCTACAATGAGCAGTTCTTC.

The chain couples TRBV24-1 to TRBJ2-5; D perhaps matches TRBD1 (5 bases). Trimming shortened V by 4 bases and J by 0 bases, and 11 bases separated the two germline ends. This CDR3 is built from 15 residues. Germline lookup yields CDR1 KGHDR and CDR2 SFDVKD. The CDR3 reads CATSDSTGYQETQYF. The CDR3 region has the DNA TGTGCCACCAGTGACTCCACAGGTTACCAAGAGACCCAGTACTTC.

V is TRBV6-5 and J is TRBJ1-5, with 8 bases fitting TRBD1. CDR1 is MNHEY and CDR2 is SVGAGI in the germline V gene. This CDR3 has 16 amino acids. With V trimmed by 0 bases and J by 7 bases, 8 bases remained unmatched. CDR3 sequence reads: CASSYSIGQGQQPQHF. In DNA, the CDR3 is TGTGCCAGCAGTTACTCGATCGGACAGGGTCAACAGCCCCAGCATTTT.

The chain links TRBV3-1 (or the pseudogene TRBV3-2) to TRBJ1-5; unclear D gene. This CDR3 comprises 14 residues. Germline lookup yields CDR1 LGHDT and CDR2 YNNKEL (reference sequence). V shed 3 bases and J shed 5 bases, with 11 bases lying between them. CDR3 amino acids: CASSQGHPYQPQHF. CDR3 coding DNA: TGTGCCAGCAGCCAGGGCCACCCATATCAGCCCCAGCATTTT.

The CDR3: CASSLEEPRQYF. In DNA, the CDR3 is TGTGCCAGCAGCTTAGAAGAGCCCCGTCAGTATTTT. The rearrangement links TRBV7-9 to TRBJ2-3; D gene unclear. Germline V gene data show CDR1 as SEHNR and CDR2 as FQNEAQ (reference sequence). The CDR3 is 12 amino acids. V gave up 1 base and J gave up 12 bases, with 11 bases separating them. The full variable domain, rest sourced from reference TRBV7-9 and TRBJ2-3, is DTGVSQNPRHKITKRGQNVTFRCDPISEHNRLYWYRQTLGQGPEFLTYFQNEAQLEKSRLLSDRFSAERPKGSFSTLEIQRTEQGDSAMYLCASSLEEPRQYFGPGTRLTVL.

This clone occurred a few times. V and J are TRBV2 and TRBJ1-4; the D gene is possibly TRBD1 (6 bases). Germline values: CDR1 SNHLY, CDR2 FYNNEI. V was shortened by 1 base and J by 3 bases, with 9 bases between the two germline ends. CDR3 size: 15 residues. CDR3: CASSEVGASNEKLFF. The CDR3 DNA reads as TGTGCCAGCAGTGAAGTGGGGGCCTCTAATGAAAAACTGTTTTTT.

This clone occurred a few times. The DNA for the CDR3 is TGTGCCAGCAGAACCCAGTACCAAGAGACCCAGTACTTC. Protein sequence: CASRTQYQETQYF. This rearrangement joins TRBV27 to TRBJ2-5, with D unresolved. The CDR3 is 13 amino acids. From germline, CDR1 is MNHEY and CDR2 SMNVEV (reference sequence). The V end lost 6 bases, the J end lost 0 bases, and 8 bases lay between the germline ends.

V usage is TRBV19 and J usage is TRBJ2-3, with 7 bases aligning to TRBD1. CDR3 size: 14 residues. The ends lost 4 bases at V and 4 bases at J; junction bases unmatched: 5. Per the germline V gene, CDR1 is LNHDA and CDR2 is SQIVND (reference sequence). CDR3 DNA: TGTGCCAGTAGTAAGGGGGCAGGGGCAGATACGCAGTATTTT. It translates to CASSKGAGADTQYF.

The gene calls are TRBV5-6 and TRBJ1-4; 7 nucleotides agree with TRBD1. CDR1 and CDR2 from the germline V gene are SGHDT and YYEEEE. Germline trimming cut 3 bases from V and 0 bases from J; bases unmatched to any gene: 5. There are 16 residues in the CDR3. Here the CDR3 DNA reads TGTGCCAGCAGCTCCTACAGGGGATCAACTAATGAAAAACTGTTTTTT. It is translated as CASSSYRGSTNEKLFF. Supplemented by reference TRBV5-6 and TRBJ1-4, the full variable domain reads DAGVTQSPTHLIKTRGQQVTLRCSPKSGHDTVSWYQQALGQGPQFIFQYYEEEERQRGNFPDRFSGHQFPNYSSELNVNALLLGDSALYLCASSSYRGSTNEKLFFGSGTQLSVL.

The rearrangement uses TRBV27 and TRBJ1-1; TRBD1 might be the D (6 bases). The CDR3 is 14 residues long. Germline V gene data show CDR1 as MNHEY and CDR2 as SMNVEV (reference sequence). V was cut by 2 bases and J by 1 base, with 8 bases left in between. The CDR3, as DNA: TGTGCCAGCAGTTTAGGGACATCGAACACTGAAGCTTTCTTT. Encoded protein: CASSLGTSNTEAFF.

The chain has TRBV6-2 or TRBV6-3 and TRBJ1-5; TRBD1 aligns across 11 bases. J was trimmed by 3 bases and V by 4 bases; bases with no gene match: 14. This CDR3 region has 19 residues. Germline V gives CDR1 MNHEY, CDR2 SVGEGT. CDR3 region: CASSSQYIGTGGINQPQHF. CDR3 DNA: TGTGCCAGCAGTTCGCAATACATCGGGACAGGGGGGATCAATCAGCCCCAGCATTTT.

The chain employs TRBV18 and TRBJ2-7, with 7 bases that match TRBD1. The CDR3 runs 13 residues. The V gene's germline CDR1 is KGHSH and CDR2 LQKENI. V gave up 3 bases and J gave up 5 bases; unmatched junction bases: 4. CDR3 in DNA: TGTGCCAGCTCACCTCGGGACAGCAACGAGCAGTACGTC. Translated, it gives CASSPRDSNEQYV.

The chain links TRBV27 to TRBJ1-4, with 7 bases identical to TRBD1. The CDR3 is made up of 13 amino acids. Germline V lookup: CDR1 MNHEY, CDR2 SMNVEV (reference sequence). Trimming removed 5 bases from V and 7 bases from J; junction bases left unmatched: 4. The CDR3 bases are TGTGCCAGCAGTCAAACAGGGGTTGAAAAACTGTTTTTT. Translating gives CASSQTGVEKLFF.

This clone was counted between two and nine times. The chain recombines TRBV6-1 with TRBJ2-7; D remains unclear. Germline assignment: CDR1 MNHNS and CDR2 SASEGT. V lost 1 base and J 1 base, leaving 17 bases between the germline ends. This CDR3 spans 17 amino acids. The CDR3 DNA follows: TGTGCCAGCAGTGAAGGGTCAGCCCCACTGGATTCCTACGAGCAGTACGTC. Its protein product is CASSEGSAPLDSYEQYV.

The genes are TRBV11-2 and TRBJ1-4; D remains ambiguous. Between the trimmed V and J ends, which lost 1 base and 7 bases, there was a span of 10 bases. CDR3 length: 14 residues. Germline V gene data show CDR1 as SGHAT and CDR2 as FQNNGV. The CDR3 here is CASSLVSPGEKLFF. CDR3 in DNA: TGTGCCAGCAGCTTAGTGAGCCCAGGTGAAAAACTGTTTTTT.

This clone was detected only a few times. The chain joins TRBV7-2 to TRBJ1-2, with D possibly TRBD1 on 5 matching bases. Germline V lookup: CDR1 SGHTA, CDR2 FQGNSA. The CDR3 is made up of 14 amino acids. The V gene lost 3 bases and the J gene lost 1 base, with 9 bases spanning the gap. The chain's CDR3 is CASSFGTNNYGYTF. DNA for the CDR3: TGTGCCAGCAGCTTCGGGACCAATAACTATGGCTACACCTTC.

CDR3 loop: CAWSVGDRGNQPQHF. CDR3 coding DNA: TGTGCCTGGAGTGTAGGGGACAGGGGTAATCAGCCCCAGCATTTT. The J gene is TRBJ1-5, the V gene TRBV30; 10 bases match TRBD1. Germline lookup yields CDR1 GTSNPN and CDR2 SVGIG (reference sequence). J lost 4 bases, V lost 0 bases, and 3 bases had no gene match. This CDR3 comprises 15 residues.

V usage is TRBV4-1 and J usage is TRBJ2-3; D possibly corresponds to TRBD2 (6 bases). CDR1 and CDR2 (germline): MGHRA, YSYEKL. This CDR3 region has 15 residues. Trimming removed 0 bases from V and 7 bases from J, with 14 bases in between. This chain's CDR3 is CASSQDAGWLYTQYF. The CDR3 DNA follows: TGCGCCAGCAGCCAAGACGCGGGGTGGTTATATACGCAGTATTTT.

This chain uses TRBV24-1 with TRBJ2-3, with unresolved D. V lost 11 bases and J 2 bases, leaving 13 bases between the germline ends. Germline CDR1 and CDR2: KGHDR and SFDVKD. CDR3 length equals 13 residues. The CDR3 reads CAILDPFTDTQYF. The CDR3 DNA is TGTGCCATCCTAGACCCTTTCACAGATACGCAGTATTTT.